A single sample is the source of the 9 T cell receptor beta chains below, sequenced in a study of a mutant IDH1 vaccine in newly diagnosed glioma. Time point reported: baseline, week 1 (first vaccination visit). Specified treatment: pre-vaccination baseline after standard-of-care therapy. Generated by immunoSEQ multiplex PCR, the TCRdb table keeps only in-frame clones and is missing some. The sample consists of just under 95,000 clones, around 80% of them appearing once. The source material was PBMCs, sampled from a glioma patient treated with radiotherapy, temozolomide or both. Receptor source: a man aged 40-55 years with glioma.

V gene TRBV7-2 combines with J gene TRBJ2-2; 9 nucleotides line up with TRBD2. Trimming at V came to 5 bases and at J to 4 bases, leaving 8 bases not matched to a gene. CDR1 is SGHTA and CDR2 is FQGNSA in the germline V gene. The CDR3 length is 16 residues. The CDR3 bases are TGTGCCAGCAGCCCCCGCGGGGGGGTCGGCACCGGGGAGCTGTTTTTT. It encodes CASSPRGGVGTGELFF.

V is TRBV5-4 and J is TRBJ2-5; 12 nucleotides align to TRBD2. J was trimmed by 4 bases and V by 4 bases; bases with no gene match: 5. The V gene's germline CDR1 is SGHNT and CDR2 YYREEE (reference sequence). This CDR3 has 15 amino acids. CDR3 sequence reads: CASSPRTSGTETQYF. CDR3 coding DNA: TGTGCCAGCAGCCCGAGGACTAGCGGGACAGAGACCCAGTACTTC.

This chain joins TRBV4-2 and TRBJ2-5; TRBD2 agrees at 12 bases. CDR1 and CDR2 (germline): LGHNA, YNFKEQ. Trimming at V came to 0 bases and at J to 0 bases, leaving 11 bases not matched to a gene. The CDR3 consists of 20 residues. The chain's CDR3 is CASSQEGLTSGGSYQETQYF. The CDR3 DNA is TGTGCCAGCAGCCAAGAGGGATTGACTAGCGGGGGTTCGTACCAAGAGACCCAGTACTTC.

This chain links TRBV27 with TRBJ2-7; 7 bases agree with TRBD1. The J segment lost 2 bases and the V segment lost 4 bases, leaving 8 bases of the junction unmatched. The CDR3 is 15 amino acids. The V gene's germline CDR1 is MNHEY and CDR2 SMNVEV (reference sequence). The CDR3: CASSSHGTATYEQYF. The CDR3 DNA reads TGTGCCAGCAGTTCCCACGGGACAGCCACCTACGAGCAGTACTTC.

V usage is TRBV5-1 and J usage is TRBJ1-2, with 7 bases that match TRBD1. CDR1 and CDR2 from the germline V gene are SGHRS and YFSETQ. With V trimmed by 0 bases and J by 4 bases, 6 bases remained unmatched. The CDR3 length is 15 residues. CDR3 sequence (DNA): TGCGCCAGCAGCTTGGCTGAGGGGGCATTCTATGGCTACACCTTC. Encoded protein: CASSLAEGAFYGYTF.

This clone came up a few times. Other DNA sequences in this specimen translate into the identical CDR3. The chain links TRBV30 to TRBJ1-5; 7 bases match TRBD1. V lost 2 bases and J lost 0; bases outside the gene matches: 4. The CDR3 has 15 residues. Germline CDR1 reads GTSNPN; CDR2 reads SVGIG (reference sequence). The CDR3 DNA sequence: TGTGCCTGGAGTACAGGGGAGTATAGCAATCAGCCCCAGCATTTT. Encoded protein: CAWSTGEYSNQPQHF.

The V gene is TRBV5-1, the J gene TRBJ2-3; no definite D call. The CDR3 has 12 residues. V was trimmed by 2 bases and J by 3 bases, leaving 4 bases between them. CDR1 and CDR2 (germline): SGHRS, YFSETQ. The CDR3 DNA is TGCGCCAGCAGCTTACAGACAGATACGCAGTATTTT. Encoded protein: CASSLQTDTQYF.

This chain links TRBV28 with TRBJ2-7, with D maybe TRBD1 (6 bases). The CDR3 loop spans 15 amino acids. Germline CDR1 MDHEN, CDR2 SYDVKM. Trimming removed 1 base from V and 4 bases from J, with 14 bases in between. The CDR3 reads CASSLYPQGGYEQYF. The CDR3 coding sequence is TGTGCCAGCAGTTTATACCCCCAAGGGGGATACGAGCAGTACTTC.

The chain carries TRBV7-2 and TRBJ2-5, with 10 bases aligning to TRBD2. The J call is doubtful: the DNA matches TRBJ2-7 better. CDR1 SGHTA and CDR2 FQGNSA come from the germline V gene. The CDR3 consists of 14 residues. The CDR3 bases are TGTGCCAGCAGCGGTAGCGGGGGGTCCTACGAGCAGTACTTC. Protein sequence: CASSGSGGSYEQYF.